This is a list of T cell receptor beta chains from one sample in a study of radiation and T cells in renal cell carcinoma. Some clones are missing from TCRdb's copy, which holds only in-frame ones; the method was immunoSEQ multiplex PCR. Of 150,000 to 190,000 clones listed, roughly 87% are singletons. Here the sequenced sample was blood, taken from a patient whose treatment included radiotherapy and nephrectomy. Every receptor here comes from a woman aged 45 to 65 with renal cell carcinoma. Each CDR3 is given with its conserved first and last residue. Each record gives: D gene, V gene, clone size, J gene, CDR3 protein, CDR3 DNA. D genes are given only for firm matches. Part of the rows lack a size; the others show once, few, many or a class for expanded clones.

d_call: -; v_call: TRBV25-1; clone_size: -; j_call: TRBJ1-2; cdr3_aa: CASSEYGKYGYTF; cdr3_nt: TGTGCCAGCAGTGAATACGGAAAGTATGGCTACACCTTC
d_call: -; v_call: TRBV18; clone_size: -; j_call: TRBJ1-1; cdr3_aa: CASSPDGGGGTEAFF; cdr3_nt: TGTGCCAGCTCACCCGACGGTGGGGGTGGCACTGAAGCTTTCTTT
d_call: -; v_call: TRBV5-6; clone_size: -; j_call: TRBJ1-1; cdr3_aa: CASSLWGGSEAFF; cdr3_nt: TGTGCCAGCAGCTTGTGGGGGGGCTCTGAAGCTTTCTTT
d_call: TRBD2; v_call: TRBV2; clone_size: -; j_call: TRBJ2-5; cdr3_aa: CASSERAGGPETQYF; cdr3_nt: TGTGCCAGCAGTGAACGCGCGGGGGGGCCAGAGACCCAGTACTTC
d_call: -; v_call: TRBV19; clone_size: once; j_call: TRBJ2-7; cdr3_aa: CASSKVRSSYEQYF; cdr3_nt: TGTGCCAGTAGTAAGGTGAGAAGCTCCTACGAGCAGTACTTC
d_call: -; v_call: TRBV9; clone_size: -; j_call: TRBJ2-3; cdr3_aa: CASSIQPSVSTDTQYF; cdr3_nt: TGTGCCAGCAGCATTCAACCTAGCGTGAGCACAGATACGCAGTATTTT
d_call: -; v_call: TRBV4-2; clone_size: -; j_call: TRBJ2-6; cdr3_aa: CASSQEPEFDSGANVLTF; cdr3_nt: TGTGCCAGCAGCCAAGAGCCCGAATTCGACTCTGGGGCCAACGTCCTGACTTTC
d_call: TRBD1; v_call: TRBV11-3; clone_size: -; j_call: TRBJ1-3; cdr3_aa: CASSLAPGGRSGNTIYF; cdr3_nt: TGTGCCAGCAGCTTAGCCCCAGGGGGTAGGTCTGGAAACACCATATATTTT
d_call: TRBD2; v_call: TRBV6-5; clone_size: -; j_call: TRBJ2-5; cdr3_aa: CASSSTSGPQETQYF; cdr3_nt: TGTGCCAGCAGTTCGACTAGCGGGCCACAAGAGACCCAGTACTTC
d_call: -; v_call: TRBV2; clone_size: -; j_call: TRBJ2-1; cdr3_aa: CASSGTGTYNEQFF; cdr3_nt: TGTGCCAGCTCAGGGACGGGAACCTACAATGAGCAGTTCTTC
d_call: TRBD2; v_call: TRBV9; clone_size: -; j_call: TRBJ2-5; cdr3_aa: CASAGDYGETQYF; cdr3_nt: TGTGCCAGTGCCGGGGACTACGGAGAGACCCAGTACTTC
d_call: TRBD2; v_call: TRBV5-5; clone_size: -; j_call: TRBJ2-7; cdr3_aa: CASSPGLAGTYEQYF; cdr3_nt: TGTGCCAGCAGCCCCGGACTAGCGGGAACATACGAGCAGTACTTC
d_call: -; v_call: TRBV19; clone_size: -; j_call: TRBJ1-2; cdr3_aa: CASSIDRGKGYTF; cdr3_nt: TGTGCCAGTAGTATAGATCGGGGGAAAGGCTACACCTTC
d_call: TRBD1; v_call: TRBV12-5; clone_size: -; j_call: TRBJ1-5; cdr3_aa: CASGWGQGNYQPQHF; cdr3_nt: TGTGCTAGTGGTTGGGGACAGGGAAATTATCAGCCCCAGCATTTT